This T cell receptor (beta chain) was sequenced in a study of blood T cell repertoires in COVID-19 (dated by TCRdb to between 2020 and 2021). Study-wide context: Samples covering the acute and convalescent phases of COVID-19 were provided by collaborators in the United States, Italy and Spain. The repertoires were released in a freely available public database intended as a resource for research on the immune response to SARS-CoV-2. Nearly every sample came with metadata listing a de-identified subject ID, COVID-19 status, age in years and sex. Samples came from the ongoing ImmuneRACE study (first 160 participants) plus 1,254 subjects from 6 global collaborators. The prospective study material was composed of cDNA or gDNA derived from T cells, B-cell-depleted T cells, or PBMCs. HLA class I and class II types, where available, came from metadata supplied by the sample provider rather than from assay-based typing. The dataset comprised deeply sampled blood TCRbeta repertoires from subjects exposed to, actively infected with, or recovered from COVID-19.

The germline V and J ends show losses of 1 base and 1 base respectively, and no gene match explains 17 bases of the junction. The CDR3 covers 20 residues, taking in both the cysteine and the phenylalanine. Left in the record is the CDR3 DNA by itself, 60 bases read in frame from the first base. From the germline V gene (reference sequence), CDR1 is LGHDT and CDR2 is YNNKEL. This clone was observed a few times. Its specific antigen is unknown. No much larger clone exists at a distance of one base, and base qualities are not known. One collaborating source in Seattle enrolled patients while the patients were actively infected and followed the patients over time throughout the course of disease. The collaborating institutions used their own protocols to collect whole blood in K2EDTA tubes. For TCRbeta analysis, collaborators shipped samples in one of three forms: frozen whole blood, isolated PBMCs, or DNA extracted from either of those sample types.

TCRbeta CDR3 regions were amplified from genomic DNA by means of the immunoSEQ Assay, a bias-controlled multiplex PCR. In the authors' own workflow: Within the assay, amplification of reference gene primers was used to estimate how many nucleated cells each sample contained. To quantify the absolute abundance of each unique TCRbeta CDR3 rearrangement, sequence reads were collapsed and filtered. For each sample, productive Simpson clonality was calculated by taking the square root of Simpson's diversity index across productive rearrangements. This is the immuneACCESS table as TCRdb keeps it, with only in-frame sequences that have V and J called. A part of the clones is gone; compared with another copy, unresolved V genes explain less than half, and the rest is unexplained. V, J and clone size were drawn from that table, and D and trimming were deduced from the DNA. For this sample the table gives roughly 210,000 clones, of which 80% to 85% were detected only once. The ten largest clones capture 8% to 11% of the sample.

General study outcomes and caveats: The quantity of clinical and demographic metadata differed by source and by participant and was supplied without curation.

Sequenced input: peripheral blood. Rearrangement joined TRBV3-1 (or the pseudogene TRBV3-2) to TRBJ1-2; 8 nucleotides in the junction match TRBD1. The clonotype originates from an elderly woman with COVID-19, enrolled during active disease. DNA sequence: TGTGCCAGCAGCCAAGGATTAGGAGGAAGCAGGACAGGGCTTAACTATGGCTACACCTTC. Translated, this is CASSQGLGGSRTGLNYGYTF.